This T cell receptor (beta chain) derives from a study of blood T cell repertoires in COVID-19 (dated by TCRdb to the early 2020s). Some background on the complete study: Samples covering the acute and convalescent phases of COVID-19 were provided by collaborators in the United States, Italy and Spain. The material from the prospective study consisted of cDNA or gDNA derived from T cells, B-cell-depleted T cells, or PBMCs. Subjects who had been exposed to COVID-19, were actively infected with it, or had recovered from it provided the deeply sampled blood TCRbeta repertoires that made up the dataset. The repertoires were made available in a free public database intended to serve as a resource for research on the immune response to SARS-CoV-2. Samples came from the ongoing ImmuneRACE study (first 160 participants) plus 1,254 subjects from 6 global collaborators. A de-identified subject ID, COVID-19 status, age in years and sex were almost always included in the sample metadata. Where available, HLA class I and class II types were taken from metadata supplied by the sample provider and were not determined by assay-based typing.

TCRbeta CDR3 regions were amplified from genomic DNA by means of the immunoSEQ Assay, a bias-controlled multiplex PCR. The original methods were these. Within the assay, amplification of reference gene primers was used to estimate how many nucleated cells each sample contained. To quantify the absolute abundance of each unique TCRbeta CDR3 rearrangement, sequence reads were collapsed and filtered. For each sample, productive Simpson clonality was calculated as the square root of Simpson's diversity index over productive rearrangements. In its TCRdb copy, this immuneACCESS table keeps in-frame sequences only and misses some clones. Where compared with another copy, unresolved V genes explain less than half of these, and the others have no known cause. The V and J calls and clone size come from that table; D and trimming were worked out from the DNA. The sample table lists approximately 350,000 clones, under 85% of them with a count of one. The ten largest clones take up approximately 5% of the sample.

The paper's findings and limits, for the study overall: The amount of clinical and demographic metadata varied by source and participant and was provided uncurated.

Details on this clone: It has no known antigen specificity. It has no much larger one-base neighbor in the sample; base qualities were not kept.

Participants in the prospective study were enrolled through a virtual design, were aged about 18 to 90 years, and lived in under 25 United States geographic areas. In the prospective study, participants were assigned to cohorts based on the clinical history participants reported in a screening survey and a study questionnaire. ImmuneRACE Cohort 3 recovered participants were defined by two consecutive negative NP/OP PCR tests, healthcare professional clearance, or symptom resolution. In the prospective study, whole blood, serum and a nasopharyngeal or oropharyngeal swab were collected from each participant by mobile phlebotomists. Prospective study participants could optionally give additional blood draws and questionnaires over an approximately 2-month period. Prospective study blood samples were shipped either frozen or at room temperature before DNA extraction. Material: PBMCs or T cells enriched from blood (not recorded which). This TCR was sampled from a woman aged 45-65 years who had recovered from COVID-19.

The CDR3 corresponds to CASSESRGGQPQHF. The nucleotide sequence reads TGTGCCAGCAGTGAAAGCAGGGGAGGGCAGCCCCAGCATTTT. This chain joins TRBV6-1 to TRBJ1-5; TRBD1 is a weak D gene call, 6 bases matching. Inclusive of the bounding cysteine and phenylalanine, the CDR3 is 14 residues long. This entry keeps only the CDR3 DNA: 42 bases, framed from base 1. Looking up the germline V gene yields CDR1 MNHNS and CDR2 SASEGT. The junction carries 12 bases between V and J, which are trimmed by 2 bases and 7 bases respectively.